The 32 T cell receptor beta chains given below trace back to one sample, sequenced in a study of T cell changes during pregnancy in multiple sclerosis. Data came from immunoSEQ multiplex PCR; TCRdb stores just in-frame clones and leaves some out. Among approximately 85,000 clones listed, approximately 89% were seen once. Sequenced material: peripheral blood, taken in the first trimester of pregnancy. The receptors shown here come from a female donor with multiple sclerosis, enrolled in a pregnancy study.

The chain carries TRBV18 and TRBJ2-7; 7 nucleotides agree with TRBD1. The germline gives CDR1 KGHSH, CDR2 LQKENI. The CDR3 is 13 amino acids. Trimming removed 6 bases from V and 7 bases from J; junction bases left unmatched: 9. CDR3 sequence reads: CASSETGVREQYF. CDR3 nucleotides: TGTGCCAGCTCCGAAACAGGGGTCCGGGAGCAGTACTTC. The entire variable domain, with the rest obtained from reference TRBV18 and TRBJ2-7, is as follows: NAGVMQNPRHLVRRRGQEARLRCSPMKGHSHVYWYRQLPEEGLKFMVYLQKENIIDESGMPKERFSAEFPKEGPSILRIQQVVRGDSAAYFCASSETGVREQYFGPGTRLTVT.

The gene calls are TRBV19 and TRBJ1-2; 8 bases match TRBD1. Germline V gene lookup returns CDR1 LNHDA and CDR2 SQIVND (reference sequence). V lost 9 bases and J lost 5; bases outside the gene matches: 29. This CDR3 region has 20 residues. CDR3 sequence: CASKTTSGGTGFFRTYGYTF. In DNA form, the CDR3 reads TGTGCCAGCAAAACAACTTCGGGCGGGACAGGTTTTTTTAGGACGTATGGCTACACCTTC.

The chain carries TRBV7-6 and TRBJ2-7; maybe TRBD2 (6 bases). Germline V gene lookup returns CDR1 SGHVS and CDR2 FNYEAQ. The CDR3 runs 18 residues. V lost 4 bases, J lost 4 bases, and 26 bases lay in between. CDR3 in amino acids: CASSSPGSFGSPAYEQYF. In DNA form, the CDR3 reads TGTGCCAGCAGCTCCCCCGGGTCCTTCGGGAGCCCAGCTTACGAGCAGTACTTC.

The CDR3 region has the DNA TGTGCCAGCAGTTTAGGGACTCTTTACGAGCAGTACTTC. It is translated as CASSLGTLYEQYF. The chain uses TRBV27 and TRBJ2-7, with a possible D match to TRBD2 (6 bases). CDR1 is MNHEY and CDR2 is SMNVEV in the germline V gene (reference sequence). The CDR3 has 13 amino acids. V was pared by 2 bases and J by 4 bases, with 9 bases between.

CDR3 sequence: CASSELSYEQYF. As DNA, the CDR3 is TGTGCCAGCAGTGAACTTTCCTACGAGCAGTACTTC. The chain recombines TRBV6-1 with TRBJ2-7; D unclear. This CDR3 is 12 amino acids long. Germline V gene sequence: CDR1 MNHNS, CDR2 SASEGT. Trimming pared 2 bases from V and 1 base from J, leaving 3 bases between.

This clone was counted between two and nine times. V gene TRBV27 combines with J gene TRBJ1-2, with D tentatively TRBD1 (6 bases). The germline V and J ends were trimmed by 0 bases and 5 bases, with 16 bases remaining between them. The length of the CDR3 is 16 residues. Germline CDR1 is MNHEY and CDR2 is SMNVEV (reference sequence). CDR3 sequence: CASSLSGGPVLYGYTF. DNA of the CDR3: TGTGCCAGCAGTTTATCCGGGGGGCCTGTATTGTATGGCTACACCTTC.

The V gene is TRBV6-5, the J gene TRBJ2-7; TRBD1 matches at 7 bases. The CDR3 covers 15 residues. V trimming: 5 bases; J trimming: 7 bases; junction bases outside the gene matches: 14. The germline gives CDR1 MNHEY, CDR2 SVGAGI. Here the CDR3 reads CASSRTGVSFREQYF. The CDR3 region has the DNA TGTGCCAGCAGTCGAACAGGGGTTAGCTTTAGGGAGCAGTACTTC.

Concerning this clone: This CDR3 is also generated by other DNA sequences in the sample. This chain connects TRBV9 to TRBJ2-1; possibly TRBD2 for D (5 bases). CDR1 SGDLS and CDR2 YYNGEE come from the germline V gene. Deletions cut 4 bases from V and 4 bases from J, with 12 bases between. The CDR3 contains 14 residues. DNA of the CDR3: TGTGCCAGCAGCCCCCGCGGGCAGTACAATGAGCAGTTCTTC. As protein: CASSPRGQYNEQFF.

V gene TRBV7-2 combines with J gene TRBJ1-6; D is possibly TRBD1 (5 bases). V was trimmed by 6 bases and J by 7 bases, leaving 19 bases between them. Germline V gene data show CDR1 as SGHTA and CDR2 as FQGNSA. The CDR3 extends over 16 amino acids. This CDR3 is CASRGGTSGRNSPLHF. The DNA of the CDR3 is TGTGCCAGCAGGGGAGGGACCTCCGGACGAAATTCACCCCTCCACTTT.

This chain uses TRBV6-1 with TRBJ2-7; 14 nucleotides align to TRBD2. V shed 4 bases and J 4 bases; nucleotides not matched to a gene: 9. This CDR3 is 17 amino acids long. Germline V gives CDR1 MNHNS, CDR2 SASEGT. CDR3 nucleotides: TGTGCCAGCAGTGGGGGACTAGCGGGAGAGGGCACATACGAGCAGTACTTC. Protein product: CASSGGLAGEGTYEQYF.

The chain uses TRBV27 and TRBJ1-6, with D unresolved. V lost 4 bases and J lost 0, with 10 bases in between. This CDR3 has 16 amino acids. Looked up from germline, CDR1 is MNHEY and CDR2 is SMNVEV (reference sequence). The CDR3 here is CASSSLHSSYNSPLHF. In DNA form, the CDR3 reads TGTGCCAGCAGTTCCTTGCACAGCTCCTATAATTCACCCCTCCACTTT.

V and J are TRBV7-6 and TRBJ2-5, with TRBD2 matching over 7 bases. V gave up 5 bases and J gave up 6 bases; unmatched junction bases: 18. This CDR3 has 17 residues. CDR1 and CDR2 (germline): SGHVS, FNYEAQ. The DNA of the CDR3 is TGTGCCAGCAGCCCCCTCGTTAGGCGCGGGAGTAGTAAGACCCAGTACTTC. Translated: CASSPLVRRGSSKTQYF. The full variable domain, completed using reference TRBV7-6 and TRBJ2-5, is GAGVSQSPRYKVTKRGQDVALRCDPISGHVSLYWYRQALGQGPEFLTYFNYEAQQDKSGLPNDRFSAERPEGSISTLTIQRTEQRDSAMYRCASSPLVRRGSSKTQYFGPGTRLLVL.

V is TRBV5-6 and J is TRBJ1-3; unclear D gene. The CDR3 sequence is 14 residues long. V was clipped by 4 bases and J by 0 bases, with 8 bases between them. CDR1 and CDR2 (germline): SGHDT, YYEEEE. The CDR3 sequence: CASSPETSGNTIYF. As DNA, the CDR3 is TGTGCCAGCAGCCCAGAAACCTCTGGAAACACCATATATTTT. The full variable domain, completed using reference TRBV5-6 and TRBJ1-3, is DAGVTQSPTHLIKTRGQQVTLRCSPKSGHDTVSWYQQALGQGPQFIFQYYEEEERQRGNFPDRFSGHQFPNYSSELNVNALLLGDSALYLCASSPETSGNTIYFGEGSWLTVV.

This clone was seen once. This chain links TRBV6-5 with TRBJ1-2; possibly TRBD1 for D (5 bases). The CDR3 runs to 15 residues. Germline CDR1 is MNHEY and CDR2 is SVGAGI. The V and J ends lost 5 bases and 5 bases respectively, with 18 bases between them. CDR3 bases: TGTGCCAGCAGTCCTACCGGGGGACTGCGATATGGCTACACCTTC. Translated, it gives CASSPTGGLRYGYTF.

The rearrangement uses TRBV27 and TRBJ1-1; 12 bases line up with TRBD1. V shed 3 bases and J 4 bases; nucleotides not matched to a gene: 15. The CDR3 sequence is 19 residues long. CDR1 is MNHEY and CDR2 is SMNVEV in the germline V gene (reference sequence). CDR3 sequence reads: CASSFEPAGTGGRGTEAFF. In DNA, the CDR3 is TGTGCCAGCAGTTTCGAACCCGCCGGGACAGGGGGCAGAGGCACTGAAGCTTTCTTT.

Here the CDR3 DNA reads TGTGCCAGTAATCGGGACTCTGGGGCCAACGTCCTGACTTTC. Translated, it gives CASNRDSGANVLTF. This rearrangement joins TRBV6-1 to TRBJ2-6; a possible D gene is TRBD2 (5 bases). Germline V lookup: CDR1 MNHNS, CDR2 SASEGT. The CDR3 covers 14 residues. V was cut by 9 bases and J by 0 bases, with 9 bases left in between.

This rearrangement joins TRBV19 to TRBJ2-2; 7 bases fit TRBD2. V lost 3 bases and J lost 5; bases outside the gene matches: 3. Germline CDR1 is LNHDA and CDR2 is SQIVND (reference sequence). The CDR3 length is 14 residues. Here the CDR3 DNA reads TGTGCCAGTAGTATCACCGGGGGGACCGGGGAGCTGTTTTTT. Encoded protein: CASSITGGTGELFF.

With respect to this clone: The same CDR3 arises from other DNA sequences in this sample as well. The V gene is TRBV19, the J gene TRBJ1-2; maybe TRBD1 (5 bases). This CDR3 spans 13 amino acids. V was trimmed by 1 base and J by 7 bases, leaving 10 bases between them. In germline, CDR1 is LNHDA, CDR2 SQIVND (reference sequence). The CDR3 nucleotides are TGTGCCAGTAGTATAGGGCAGGGAGGTGGCTACACCTTC. Amino acid sequence: CASSIGQGGGYTF.

CDR3 in DNA: TGTGCCAGCAGCGTTACTAGCGGGATAGAGACCCAGTACTTC. It is translated as CASSVTSGIETQYF. This chain links TRBV9 with TRBJ2-5; 10 bases agree with TRBD2. Germline V CDR1 and CDR2: SGDLS, YYNGEE. With 2 bases clipped from V and 4 bases from J, the junction kept 2 bases outside the gene matches. The CDR3 is 14 residues long.

This clone was detected only once. The genes are TRBV6-5 and TRBJ1-2; TRBD1 might be the D (6 bases). The CDR3 has 13 amino acids. The germline gives CDR1 MNHEY, CDR2 SVGAGI. Trimming removed 2 bases from V and 4 bases from J, with 8 bases in between. CDR3 sequence reads: CASSYGQLYGYTF. Here the CDR3 DNA reads TGTGCCAGCAGTTACGGACAGCTCTATGGCTACACCTTC.

The genes are TRBV14 and TRBJ1-2; D unclear. CDR1 SGHDN and CDR2 FVKESK come from the germline V gene. Deletions cut 1 base from V and 3 bases from J, with 6 bases between. This CDR3 is 13 amino acids long. The CDR3 is CASSQGSHYGYTF. In DNA, the CDR3 is TGTGCCAGCAGCCAAGGGAGCCACTATGGCTACACCTTC.

The chain is built from TRBV7-9 and TRBJ2-5; 11 nucleotides agree with TRBD2. The V and J ends lost 3 bases and 4 bases, in that order; junction bases with no gene match: 4. CDR1 and CDR2 (germline): SEHNR, FQNEAQ (reference sequence). The CDR3 has 15 amino acids. For the CDR3, the DNA is TGTGCCAGCAGCTTCCCGACTAGCGGGACAGAGACCCAGTACTTC. It codes for CASSFPTSGTETQYF. The whole variable domain, remainder taken from reference TRBV7-9 and TRBJ2-5, is DTGVSQNPRHKITKRGQNVTFRCDPISEHNRLYWYRQTLGQGPEFLTYFQNEAQLEKSRLLSDRFSAERPKGSFSTLEIQRTEQGDSAMYLCASSFPTSGTETQYFGPGTRLLVL.

The rearrangement uses TRBV29-1 and TRBJ2-2; possibly TRBD2 for D (5 bases). Germline loops: CDR1 SQVTM, CDR2 ANQGSEA. The length of the CDR3 is 13 residues. V was clipped by 7 bases and J by 1 base, with 10 bases between them. Here the CDR3 reads CSAKGLNTGELFF. The CDR3 bases are TGCAGCGCCAAAGGACTGAACACCGGGGAGCTGTTTTTT.

This clone was seen more than once but under ten times. The V gene is TRBV7-9, the J gene TRBJ2-1; D is uncertain. The CDR3 length is 13 residues. Trimming stripped 5 bases from V and 4 bases from J, with 9 bases between. Germline V gene sequence: CDR1 SEHNR, CDR2 FQNEAQ (reference sequence). The CDR3 sequence is CASSLTTYNEQFF. The CDR3 DNA sequence: TGTGCCAGCAGCCTGACGACTTACAATGAGCAGTTCTTC.

The chain carries TRBV6-1 and TRBJ1-5, with no clear D. The V and J ends lost 2 bases and 3 bases respectively, with 14 bases between them. Germline CDR1 MNHNS, CDR2 SASEGT. CDR3 length equals 16 residues. CDR3 amino acids: CASSELSNINNQPQHF. The CDR3 DNA is TGTGCCAGCAGTGAACTGTCGAACATAAACAATCAGCCCCAGCATTTT.

This chain links TRBV5-4 with TRBJ1-2, with D tentatively TRBD1 (6 bases). The germline gives CDR1 SGHNT, CDR2 YYREEE (reference sequence). V dropped 3 bases and J dropped 6 bases, with 18 bases sitting between them. This CDR3 is 15 amino acids long. The CDR3 here is CASSWADSRRNGYTF. CDR3 DNA: TGTGCCAGCAGCTGGGCGGACAGCCGGAGGAATGGCTACACCTTC.

V is TRBV29-1 and J is TRBJ2-1; D is possibly TRBD2 (6 bases). CDR1 and CDR2 (germline): SQVTM, ANQGSEA. V was cut by 7 bases and J by 4 bases, with 14 bases left in between. The CDR3 extends over 13 amino acids. The CDR3 bases are TGCAGCGCCCCGCGGGACGGTTACAATGAGCAGTTCTTC. This encodes CSAPRDGYNEQFF.

The chain is built from TRBV2 and TRBJ2-1; TRBD1 matches 8 bases. Trimming at V came to 4 bases and at J to 1 base, leaving 3 bases not matched to a gene. The CDR3 length is 15 residues. Per germline, CDR1 SNHLY and CDR2 FYNNEI. The CDR3 reads CASSGNRGSYNEQFF. The CDR3 DNA reads as TGTGCCAGCAGTGGGAACAGGGGGTCCTACAATGAGCAGTTCTTC.

The gene calls are TRBV2 and TRBJ2-3; D call uncertain. Per the germline V gene, CDR1 is SNHLY and CDR2 is FYNNEI. The V gene lost 4 bases and the J gene lost 6 bases, with 8 bases spanning the gap. CDR3 length: 12 residues. CDR3 nucleotides: TGTGCCAGCAGTGGGTCAGCGGATACGCAGTATTTT. It encodes CASSGSADTQYF.

The CDR3 region has the DNA TGTGCCAGCAACCGCGGGGGCCCCCTCTACAATGAGCAGTTCTTC. Protein product: CASNRGGPLYNEQFF. This chain connects TRBV9 to TRBJ2-1; possible D gene TRBD2, 7 bases. The CDR3 sequence is 15 residues long. V was shortened by 6 bases and J by 3 bases, with 16 bases between the two germline ends. CDR1 and CDR2 (germline): SGDLS, YYNGEE. Using reference TRBV9 and TRBJ2-1 for the parts outside the CDR3, the full variable domain is DSGVTQTPKHLITATGQRVTLRCSPRSGDLSVYWYQQSLDQGLQFLIQYYNGEERAKGNILERFSAQQFPDLHSELNLSSLELGDSALYFCASNRGGPLYNEQFFGPGTRLTVL.

This chain connects TRBV5-4 to TRBJ2-2; the match to TRBD2 covers 7 bases. The CDR3 is made up of 16 amino acids. J was trimmed by 4 bases and V by 0 bases; bases with no gene match: 6. In germline, CDR1 is SGHNT, CDR2 YYREEE (reference sequence). DNA of the CDR3: TGTGCCAGCAGCTTGGTCGCGGGAGCGGTCACCGGGGAGCTGTTTTTT. It yields the protein CASSLVAGAVTGELFF. Full variable domain (outside the CDR3, taken from reference TRBV5-4 and TRBJ2-2): ETGVTQSPTHLIKTRGQQVTLRCSSQSGHNTVSWYQQALGQGPQFIFQYYREEENGRGNFPPRFSGLQFPNYSSELNVNALELDDSALYLCASSLVAGAVTGELFFGEGSRLTVL.

The V gene is TRBV30, the J gene TRBJ2-7; a possible D gene is TRBD2 (7 bases). Germline CDR1 and CDR2: GTSNPN and SVGIG (reference sequence). The CDR3 runs 14 residues. The CDR3 DNA follows: TGTGCGTGGGGGGGGGCAGGGGTTACCTACGAGCAGTACTTC. It is translated as CAWGGAGVTYEQYF.